One T cell receptor beta chain is described in this entry. The antigen is unknown. This entry is derived from a study of beta chain features in type 1 diabetes. Study-wide findings and caveats: A moderate, significant TCRB CDR3 shortening appeared in type 1 diabetes across four CD4+ subsets.

The CDR3 length is 16 residues. Trimming removed 7 bases at V and 0 bases at J, with 14 bases between. The germline CDR1 and CDR2 sequences are SGHRS and YFSETQ. Expressed TCRB transcripts were sequenced because the entire RNA isolate underwent reverse transcription. The table came from immunoSEQ multiplex PCR; TCRdb's copy has only in-frame clones and leaves some out. Found here are fewer than 350,000 clones, roughly 15% of them singletons; the top ten hold more than 0.015%. The sequenced material came from naive CD4+ T cells from blood. This chain uses TRBV5-1 with TRBJ2-6; maybe TRBD2 (5 bases). The origin of this receptor is a man younger than 35 with type 1 diabetes. In DNA form, the CDR3 reads TGCGCCAGCGCCCCCGGGGTTTCCTCTGGGGCCAACGTCCTGACTTTC. This encodes CASAPGVSSGANVLTF.